This passage covers 10 T cell receptor beta chains from one sample sequenced in a study of T-cell reconstitution after alpha-beta-depleted transplantation in children. Unique molecular identifiers were used in preparing the TCRbeta library. Each CDR3 protein is one row after TCRdb ran MiXCR on the PCR reads. The table includes about 610,000 distinct CDR3 sequences, roughly 10% detected once. The specimen comprised PBMCs from the stem cell graft donor, sampled from the stem cell graft. The receptor source for this set is a human donor who donated a stem cell graft to a child with acute myeloid leukemia.

The chain links TRBV28 to TRBJ2-1; 7 bases agree with TRBD2. Germline V gives CDR1 MDHEN, CDR2 SYDVKM. V dropped 2 bases and J dropped 7; count of bases not matched to a gene: 5. CDR3 size: 14 residues. For the CDR3, the DNA is TGTGCCAGCAGTTTAGCGGGAGTGTTTAATGAGCAGTTCTTC. It codes for CASSLAGVFNEQFF.

In this sample, this clonotype turned up a few times. V usage is TRBV15 and J usage is TRBJ1-1; D possibly corresponds to TRBD1 (5 bases). This CDR3 contains 14 residues. Trimming took 0 bases from V and 3 from J, leaving 8 bases between them. CDR1 LNHNV and CDR2 YYDKDF come from the germline V gene (reference sequence). The CDR3 spells CATSRDRGDTEAFF. The CDR3 bases are TGTGCCACCAGCAGAGATCGGGGGGACACTGAAGCTTTCTTT.

The J gene is TRBJ2-3, the V gene TRBV20-1; unclear D gene. Trimming stripped 6 bases from V and 0 bases from J, with 16 bases between. The CDR3 runs 15 residues. Per the germline V gene, CDR1 is DFQATT and CDR2 is SNEGSKA (reference sequence). CDR3 coding DNA: TGCAGTGCCGCCCCGCGGACGATAAGCACAGATACGCAGTATTTT. Translating it yields CSAAPRTISTDTQYF.

The rearrangement uses TRBV27 and TRBJ2-6; TRBD1 matches at 10 bases. The CDR3 length is 17 residues. In germline, CDR1 is MNHEY, CDR2 SMNVEV (reference sequence). Losses at the gene ends were 3 bases for V and 1 base for J; bases not matched to a gene: 3. CDR3 coding DNA: TGTGCCAGCAGTTTTAGGACAGGGGGGTCTGGGGCCAACGTCCTGACTTTC. Translation gives CASSFRTGGSGANVLTF.

This clonotype was detected many times. The rearrangement links TRBV29-1 to TRBJ2-7; TRBD1 matches at 8 bases. CDR1 is SQVTM and CDR2 is ANQGSEA in the germline V gene. V gave up 5 bases and J gave up 4 bases; unmatched junction bases: 4. The length of the CDR3 is 12 residues. The CDR3 region is CSVRHRGYEQYF. The CDR3 DNA reads TGCAGCGTTCGTCACAGGGGGTACGAGCAGTACTTC.

The chain employs TRBV12-3 or TRBV12-4 and TRBJ2-1; D call uncertain. The CDR3 totals 14 residues. The V end lost 7 bases, the J end lost 5 bases, and 15 bases lay between the germline ends. The DNA of the CDR3 is TGTGCCAGCACCCTTGGGAAACCCAACAATGAGCAGTTCTTC. This encodes CASTLGKPNNEQFF.

The chain joins TRBV12-3 or TRBV12-4 to TRBJ1-3, with D maybe TRBD1 (5 bases). With 4 bases removed from V and 4 bases from J, the gap between germline ends came to 8 bases. This CDR3 spans 13 amino acids. DNA for the CDR3: TGTGCCAGCAGTTCGACAGCCGGAAACACCATATATTTT. This sequence encodes CASSSTAGNTIYF.

The chain combines TRBV7-9 with TRBJ1-1; no clear D gene. CDR3 length: 14 residues. V dropped 2 bases and J dropped 0 bases, with 7 bases sitting between them. Per the germline V gene, CDR1 is SEHNR and CDR2 is FQNEAQ (reference sequence). DNA of the CDR3: TGTGCCAGCAGCTTACCCCGACTGAACACTGAAGCTTTCTTT. Translated: CASSLPRLNTEAFF. The full variable domain, its missing parts supplied by reference TRBV7-9 and TRBJ1-1, is DTGVSQNPRHKITKRGQNVTFRCDPISEHNRLYWYRQTLGQGPEFLTYFQNEAQLEKSRLLSDRFSAERPKGSFSTLEIQRTEQGDSAMYLCASSLPRLNTEAFFGQGTRLTVV.

The chain uses TRBV10-3 and TRBJ2-3; 8 nucleotides line up with TRBD2. The germline V gene encodes CDR1 ENHRY and CDR2 SYGVKD. The CDR3 is made up of 14 amino acids. Losses at the gene ends were 6 bases for V and 5 bases for J; bases not matched to a gene: 7. The CDR3 reads CAIRGSGTGDTQYF. The CDR3 nucleotides are TGTGCCATCAGGGGTAGCGGGACCGGAGATACGCAGTATTTT.

The chain carries TRBV24-1 and TRBJ1-1; maybe TRBD1 (6 bases). The V end lost 8 bases, the J end lost 1 base, and 10 bases lay between the germline ends. The length of the CDR3 is 13 residues. Germline assignment: CDR1 KGHDR and CDR2 SFDVKD. CDR3 coding DNA: TGTGCCACCACCGGGGGCAAGAACACTGAAGCTTTCTTT. It translates to CATTGGKNTEAFF.